This T cell receptor (beta chain) was found in a study of T cell repertoires in cytomegalovirus infection. Study-wide context: Both CMV infection and a matching HLA type were indicated by public TCR beta signatures. Study-wide points: Individuals carrying CMV plus the relevant HLA were identified by cumulative frequency of public TCR beta families.

As to this clonotype: The target antigen is unknown.

Using its own MiXCR run on the reads, TCRdb lists one record per CDR3 protein. The profile shows about 24,000 distinct CDR3 sequences, approximately 22% of them singletons. The CDR3 consists of 15 residues. The junction had 5 bases not matched to a gene; V was cut back by 5 bases and J by 1 base. CDR1 is SGHRS and CDR2 is YFSETQ in the germline V gene. The J gene is TRBJ2-2, the V gene TRBV5-1; 7 positions agree with TRBD1. This material consisted of CD8+ T cells from cultured PBMCs, taken from culture after CMV antigen stimulation. The TCR originated in a human donor in good health (CMV status not recorded). Some clones in this sample may be carry-over from other donors' samples. The DNA of the CDR3 is TGCGCCAGCAGACCCGGGACAGTGAACACCGGGGAGCTGTTTTTT. It translates to CASRPGTVNTGELFF.